Presented here are 16 T cell receptor beta chains from one specimen sequenced in a study of blood T cell repertoires in COVID-19. TCRdb keeps only in-frame clones here, not all; method: immunoSEQ multiplex PCR. The table includes 250,000 to 300,000 clones, under 90% detected once. The sequencing input was peripheral blood. The receptors originated from a man aged 50-60 years with acute or convalescent COVID-19.

This clone came up a few times. This chain joins TRBV10-1 and TRBJ1-4; no reliable D call. In germline, CDR1 is WNHNN, CDR2 SYGVQD (reference sequence). V lost 5 bases and J 8 bases, leaving 15 bases between the germline ends. The CDR3 contains 14 residues. CDR3 sequence (DNA): TGCGCCAGCAGTTCGAGCCTCTTCTCGGAAAAACTGTTTTTT. Protein sequence: CASSSSLFSEKLFF.

The chain employs TRBV6-6 and TRBJ1-1; D unclear. Trimming took off 8 bases at V and 0 bases at J, with 16 bases between the two ends. Germline values: CDR1 MNHNY, CDR2 SVGAGI (reference sequence). The CDR3 is made up of 15 amino acids. CDR3 in DNA: TGTGCCAGCTACGGGTTAGCAGCAATGAACACTGAAGCTTTCTTT. Translated: CASYGLAAMNTEAFF.

This sequence joins TRBV4-2 and TRBJ2-5; D call uncertain. CDR3 length equals 14 residues. Germline CDR1 is LGHNA and CDR2 is YNFKEQ. The germline V and J ends were trimmed by 1 base and 4 bases, with 10 bases remaining between them. CDR3: CASSQGSRLETQYF. The CDR3 nucleotides are TGTGCCAGCAGCCAAGGGTCAAGACTAGAGACCCAGTACTTC.

The chain joins TRBV30 to TRBJ1-4; a possible D gene is TRBD1 (5 bases). In germline, CDR1 is GTSNPN, CDR2 SVGIG (reference sequence). The CDR3 extends over 14 amino acids. Between the trimmed V and J ends, which lost 5 bases and 6 bases, there was a span of 16 bases. The CDR3, as DNA: TGTGCCTGGGACCGGGGGAGCCGGCATGAAAAACTGTTTTTT. Amino acid sequence: CAWDRGSRHEKLFF.

V gene TRBV3-1 (or the pseudogene TRBV3-2) combines with J gene TRBJ2-7; no firm D call. CDR1 and CDR2 from the germline V gene are LGHDT and YNNKEL (reference sequence). The CDR3 has 13 amino acids. Trimming took off 2 bases at V and 4 bases at J, with 9 bases between the two ends. In DNA, the CDR3 is TGTGCCAGCAGCCAAACGATACTTTACGAGCAGTACTTC. This encodes CASSQTILYEQYF.

This clone has just a few counts. The rearrangement joins TRBV6-1 to TRBJ1-1; D possibly corresponds to TRBD1 (6 bases). This CDR3 comprises 15 residues. The V end lost 2 bases, the J end lost 0 bases, and 10 bases lay between the germline ends. Germline CDR1 is MNHNS and CDR2 is SASEGT. In nucleotides, the CDR3 is TGTGCCAGCAGTGAACGGGGGGGGCTGAACACTGAAGCTTTCTTT. This gives the protein CASSERGGLNTEAFF.

J is TRBJ1-1 and V is TRBV11-1, with a possible D match to TRBD1 (6 bases). In germline, CDR1 is SGHAT, CDR2 FQDESV (reference sequence). The germline V and J ends were trimmed by 5 bases and 5 bases, with 18 bases remaining between them. CDR3 size: 15 residues. DNA for the CDR3: TGTGCCAGCAGCCCGGTTGGGACATCAAGGACTGAAGCTTTCTTT. Residues: CASSPVGTSRTEAFF.

The genes are TRBV7-3 and TRBJ2-1; weak D call: TRBD2 (5 bases). This CDR3 has 15 amino acids. Trimming removed 2 bases at V and 4 bases at J, with 12 bases between. From germline, CDR1 is SGHTA and CDR2 FQGTGA. The DNA for the CDR3 is TGTGCCAGCAGCTTAGTTCGTACTAGTTACAATGAGCAGTTCTTC. Its translation: CASSLVRTSYNEQFF. Combining the CDR3 with reference TRBV7-3 and TRBJ2-1 gives the whole variable domain GAGVSQTPSNKVTEKGKYVELRCDPISGHTALYWYRQSLGQGPEFLIYFQGTGAADDSGLPNDRFFAVRPEGSVSTLKIQRTERGDSAVYLCASSLVRTSYNEQFFGPGTRLTVL.

The chain uses TRBV6-1 and TRBJ1-5, with D possibly matching TRBD1 (5 bases). CDR1 and CDR2 (germline): MNHNS, SASEGT. The CDR3 is 15 amino acids. V lost 2 bases and J 2 bases, leaving 10 bases between the germline ends. DNA for the CDR3: TGTGCCAGCAGTGAAACAGGCGGACGCAATCAGCCCCAGCATTTT. Translated, it gives CASSETGGRNQPQHF.

The J gene is TRBJ2-7, the V gene TRBV12-3 or TRBV12-4; D is possibly TRBD2 (5 bases). CDR3 length: 13 residues. V was pared by 8 bases and J by 3 bases, with 14 bases between. CDR3 protein: CASATREHYEQYF. CDR3 coding DNA: TGTGCCAGCGCAACAAGGGAGCACTACGAGCAGTACTTC.

The V and J genes are TRBV5-8 and TRBJ1-5; maybe TRBD1 (6 bases). CDR1 SGHTS and CDR2 YDEGEE come from the germline V gene. This CDR3 has 14 residues. V was clipped by 3 bases and J by 5 bases, with 12 bases between them. CDR3 sequence (DNA): TGTGCCAGCAGCTCTGGACAGCTACATCAGCCCCAGCATTTT. Protein sequence: CASSSGQLHQPQHF.

The rearrangement joins TRBV9 to TRBJ2-7; a weak D match, TRBD2 (7 bases). The CDR3 is 15 residues long. V lost 4 bases and J 5 bases, leaving 19 bases between the germline ends. The V gene's germline CDR1 is SGDLS and CDR2 YYNGEE. Written as DNA, the CDR3 is TGTGCCAGCAGCCCGAGAGGCGGGGGCAGGAACGAGCAGTACTTC. It is translated as CASSPRGGGRNEQYF. Complete variable domain (other parts from reference TRBV9 and TRBJ2-7): DSGVTQTPKHLITATGQRVTLRCSPRSGDLSVYWYQQSLDQGLQFLIQYYNGEERAKGNILERFSAQQFPDLHSELNLSSLELGDSALYFCASSPRGGGRNEQYFGPGTRLTVT.

V usage is TRBV12-3 or TRBV12-4 and J usage is TRBJ1-4; unclear D gene. The CDR3 has 12 amino acids. With 3 bases removed from V and 8 bases from J, the gap between germline ends came to 7 bases. This CDR3 is CASSFVREKLFF. CDR3 DNA sequence: TGTGCCAGCAGTTTCGTGCGAGAAAAACTGTTTTTT.

The chain recombines TRBV6-1 with TRBJ1-2, with D unresolved. Germline-derived CDR1 and CDR2 are MNHNS and SASEGT. The length of the CDR3 is 13 residues. V lost 0 bases, J lost 8 bases, and 10 bases lay in between. CDR3 residues: CASSEARRAGYTF. DNA for the CDR3: TGTGCCAGCAGTGAAGCTCGGAGAGCCGGCTACACCTTC.

Concerning this clone itself: Within the sample, other DNA sequences also encode this same CDR3. This chain connects TRBV10-2 to TRBJ2-3; D uncertain. Germline V CDR1 and CDR2: WSHSY, SAAADI. CDR3 length: 15 amino acids. V was cut by 2 bases and J by 0 bases, with 9 bases left in between. The CDR3 bases are TGCGCCAGCAGTGAGAGCCCCACTAGCACAGATACGCAGTATTTT. The encoded protein is CASSESPTSTDTQYF.

This sequence joins TRBV30 and TRBJ1-2; D is unresolved. CDR3 length: 11 residues. V gave up 7 bases and J gave up 7 bases, with 13 bases separating them. Germline CDR1 is GTSNPN and CDR2 is SVGIG (reference sequence). CDR3 DNA sequence: TGTGCCTTTCGGAGAGCTGGTGGCTACACCTTC. Translation: CAFRRAGGYTF.